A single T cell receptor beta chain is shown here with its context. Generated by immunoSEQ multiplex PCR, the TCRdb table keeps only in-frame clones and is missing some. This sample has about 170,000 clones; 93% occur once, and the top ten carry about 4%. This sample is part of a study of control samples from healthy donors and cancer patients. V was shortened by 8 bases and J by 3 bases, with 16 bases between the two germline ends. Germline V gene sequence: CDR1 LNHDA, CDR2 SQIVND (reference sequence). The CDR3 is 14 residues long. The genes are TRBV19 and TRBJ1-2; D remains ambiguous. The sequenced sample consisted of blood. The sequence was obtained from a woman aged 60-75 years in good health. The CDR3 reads CASRLDPEHYGYTF. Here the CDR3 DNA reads TGTGCCAGTCGTTTGGACCCGGAGCACTATGGCTACACCTTC.